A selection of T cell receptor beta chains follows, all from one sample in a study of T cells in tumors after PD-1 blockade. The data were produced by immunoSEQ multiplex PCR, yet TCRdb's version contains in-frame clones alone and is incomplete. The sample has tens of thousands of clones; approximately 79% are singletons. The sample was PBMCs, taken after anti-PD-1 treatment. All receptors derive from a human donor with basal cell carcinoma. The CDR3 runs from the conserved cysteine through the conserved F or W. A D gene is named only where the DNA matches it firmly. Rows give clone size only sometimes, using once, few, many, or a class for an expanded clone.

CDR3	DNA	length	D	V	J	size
CASSLIGIAYNEQFF	TGTGCCAGCAGTTTGATAGGGATCGCATACAATGAGCAGTTCTTC	15	-	TRBV28	TRBJ2-1	-
CASSDTRVGQETQYF	TGTGCCAGCAGTGATACGCGAGTAGGACAAGAGACCCAGTACTTC	15	-	TRBV2	TRBJ2-5	-
CASSLLDRDNSPLHF	TGTGCCAGCAGCTTATTGGACAGAGATAATTCACCCCTCCACTTT	15	-	TRBV5-6	TRBJ1-6	-
CASSELRDRRGTDTQYF	TGTGCCAGCAGCGAACTCCGGGACCGGCGCGGCACAGATACGCAGTATTTT	17	-	TRBV7-9	TRBJ2-3	-
CASALGQGAPQPQHF	TGTGCCAGCGCCCTGGGACAGGGGGCCCCTCAGCCCCAGCATTTT	15	TRBD1	TRBV18	TRBJ1-5	-
CASSLGMTENSPLHF	TGTGCCAGCAGCTTAGGGATGACGGAGAATTCACCCCTCCACTTT	15	-	TRBV7-2	TRBJ1-6	-
CASSSGTGVYEQYF	TGTGCCAGCAGCTCCGGGACAGGGGTCTACGAGCAGTACTTC	14	TRBD1	TRBV14	TRBJ2-7	-
CASSPLRAGDNEQFF	TGTGCCAGCAGCCCACTCAGAGCGGGGGATAATGAGCAGTTCTTC	15	TRBD2	TRBV7-2	TRBJ2-1	once
CTSKLGNQNTEAFF	TGCACCAGCAAATTGGGGAATCAGAACACTGAAGCTTTCTTT	14	-	TRBV5-1	TRBJ1-1	-
CASSSVGMSSYNEQFF	TGTGCCAGCAGCTCCGTCGGAATGAGCTCCTACAATGAGCAGTTCTTC	16	-	TRBV9	TRBJ2-1	-
CASSESRGGSYGYTF	TGTGCCAGCAGTGAAAGTAGGGGGGGTAGCTATGGCTACACCTTC	15	-	TRBV6-1	TRBJ1-2	few
CASSYSGAGDPYEQYF	TGTGCCAGCAGTTACTCGGGGGCAGGGGACCCATACGAGCAGTACTTC	16	-	TRBV6-5	TRBJ2-7	-
CASSQEMANYGYTF	TGTGCCAGCAGCCAAGAAATGGCTAACTATGGCTACACCTTC	14	-	TRBV3-1/TRBV3-2	TRBJ1-2	few
CSERVGDTQYF	TGCAGTGAGCGGGTAGGAGATACGCAGTATTTT	11	-	TRBV20-1	TRBJ2-3	-
CSAGGGYEQYF	TGCAGTGCGGGAGGAGGGTACGAGCAGTACTTC	11	-	TRBV20-1	TRBJ2-7	once
CASSRGDGRTNEKLFF	TGTGCCAGCAGCAGGGGAGATGGGAGAACTAATGAAAAACTGTTTTTT	16	-	TRBV5-5	TRBJ1-4	-
CAISESMRAAEQFF	TGTGCCATCAGTGAGTCCATGCGGGCGGCCGAGCAGTTCTTC	14	-	TRBV10-3	TRBJ2-1	-
CASSPDSYMNTEAFF	TGTGCCAGCAGCCCGGACAGCTATATGAACACTGAAGCTTTCTTT	15	-	TRBV27	TRBJ1-1	-
CASRNTGISDTQYF	TGCGCCAGCAGGAACACAGGTATATCAGATACGCAGTATTTT	14	-	TRBV5-1	TRBJ2-3	few
CAISPGQVENTIYF	TGTGCCATCAGTCCTGGACAGGTCGAGAACACCATATATTTT	14	TRBD1	TRBV10-3	TRBJ1-3	-
CASSSNTPEAFF	TGTGCCAGCAGCTCCAACACCCCTGAAGCTTTCTTT	12	-	TRBV11-1	TRBJ1-1	few
CASSSGSGNEQFF	TGTGCCAGCAGCTCCGGTTCGGGCAATGAGCAGTTCTTC	13	-	TRBV6-5	TRBJ2-1	-
CASSLDREYYF	TGTGCCAGCAGCTTAGACAGGGAATATTACTTC	11	TRBD1	TRBV5-6	TRBJ1-2	-
CASSPSTGRNTEAFF	TGCGCCAGCAGCCCCTCGACAGGGCGGAACACTGAAGCTTTCTTT	15	TRBD1	TRBV5-1	TRBJ1-1	-
CASIRGPNYGYTF	TGTGCCAGTATAAGGGGGCCCAACTATGGCTACACCTTC	13	TRBD1	TRBV19	TRBJ1-2	-
CASSLDLRDTEAFF	TGTGCCAGCAGCCTGGATCTGAGGGACACTGAAGCTTTCTTT	14	-	TRBV3-1/TRBV3-2	TRBJ1-1	-
CASSDLPGVSLATNEKLFF	TGTGCCAGCAGTGACCTCCCGGGAGTATCCCTTGCAACTAATGAAAAACTGTTTTTT	19	-	TRBV2	TRBJ1-4	many
CASSSGPGLAGAYNEQFF	TGCGCCAGCAGCTCTGGACCGGGACTAGCGGGAGCCTACAATGAGCAGTTCTTC	18	TRBD2	TRBV5-1	TRBJ2-1	-
CASSVRQVPGDTQYF	TGTGCCAGTAGTGTCAGACAAGTCCCGGGAGATACGCAGTATTTT	15	-	TRBV19	TRBJ2-3	-
CASSGLWGYTF	TGTGCCAGTAGCGGACTTTGGGGCTACACCTTC	11	-	TRBV2	TRBJ1-2	few
CASSTGTGIYGYTF	TGCGCCAGCAGCACCGGGACAGGGATCTATGGCTACACCTTC	14	TRBD1	TRBV5-1	TRBJ1-2	-
CASSPGTGGISPLHF	TGTGCCAGCAGTCCCGGGACCGGGGGCATTTCACCCCTCCACTTT	15	-	TRBV2	TRBJ1-6	-
CAIREETLNTEAFF	TGTGCCATCAGGGAAGAGACGCTGAACACTGAAGCTTTCTTT	14	-	TRBV10-3	TRBJ1-1	-
CASSSSSSYNEQFF	TGTGCCAGCAGCTCTAGCAGCTCCTACAATGAGCAGTTCTTC	14	-	TRBV5-4	TRBJ2-1	-
CASSLGQSGYTF	TGTGCCAGCAGCTTAGGACAGTCCGGCTACACCTTC	12	-	TRBV7-8	TRBJ1-2	-
CASSYEGMWTQGYTF	TGTGCCAGCAGTTACGAGGGAATGTGGACCCAAGGCTACACCTTC	15	-	TRBV6-5	TRBJ1-2	-
CASSLVARISGNTIYF	TGTGCCAGCAGCTTAGTCGCACGGATCTCTGGAAACACCATATATTTT	16	-	TRBV7-9	TRBJ1-3	-
CASSPRVVISEAFF	TGTGCCAGCAGCCCCCGGGTGGTCATCTCTGAAGCTTTCTTT	14	-	TRBV7-8	TRBJ1-1	few
CASSQKFGARGNTIYF	TGTGCCAGCAGCCAAAAATTCGGGGCAAGGGGAAACACCATATATTTT	16	-	TRBV14	TRBJ1-3	-
CASSESQATGTEAFF	TGTGCCAGCAGTGAATCCCAGGCGACAGGGACTGAAGCTTTCTTT	15	TRBD1	TRBV2	TRBJ1-1	-
CASSRSYNEKLFF	TGTGCCAGCAGTCGGTCCTACAATGAAAAACTGTTTTTT	13	-	TRBV14	TRBJ1-4	-
CASRGVGLSGYTF	TGTGCCAGCAGGGGAGTTGGACTATCGGGCTACACCTTC	13	-	TRBV12-3/TRBV12-4	TRBJ1-2	-
CASSAWILKETQYF	TGTGCCAGCAGCGCCTGGATCTTAAAAGAGACCCAGTACTTC	14	-	TRBV13	TRBJ2-5	-